This TCR beta chain derives from a study of blood T cell repertoires in COVID-19. Losses at the gene ends were 6 bases for V and 7 bases for J; bases not matched to a gene: 13. The CDR3 consists of 17 residues. CDR1 and CDR2 (germline): SEHNR, FQNEAQ (reference sequence). The table came from immunoSEQ multiplex PCR; TCRdb's copy has only in-frame clones and leaves some out. This sample has 280,000 or so clones; 88% occur once, and the top ten carry about 8.6%. The TCR comes from a man aged 18-30 years with active or convalescent COVID-19. The J gene is TRBJ1-6, the V gene TRBV7-9, with TRBD1 identical over 9 bases. The source material was peripheral blood. CDR3 DNA: TGTGCCAGCAGAAGATATCCTCCGGACAGGGGCAATTCACCCCTCCACTTT. It codes for CASRRYPPDRGNSPLHF.